Listed here are 32 T cell receptor beta chains from one sample, sequenced in a study of technical replicates of blood from a few donors. Assay: immunoSEQ multiplex PCR; the TCRdb copy retains only in-frame clones and omits some. The sample yields 50,000 to 75,000 clones, 90% to 95% seen once. Sequenced sample: PBMCs. The receptors stem from a human donor in good health. Some clones in this sample may be carry-over from other donors' samples.

There are a few counts of this clone. V gene TRBV19 combines with J gene TRBJ1-3; 7 positions agree with TRBD1. Germline trimming cut 6 bases from V and 0 bases from J; bases unmatched to any gene: 8. CDR1 and CDR2 (germline): LNHDA, SQIVND (reference sequence). The CDR3 has 16 amino acids. The CDR3 DNA is TGTGCCAGTAGCCTCGACAGGGTCCCCTCTGGAAACACCATATATTTT. Translation gives CASSLDRVPSGNTIYF.

This chain uses TRBV27 with TRBJ1-1; 7 bases map to TRBD1. CDR3 length: 14 residues. Looked up from germline, CDR1 is MNHEY and CDR2 is SMNVEV (reference sequence). V lost 2 bases and J lost 0; bases outside the gene matches: 0. The CDR3 nucleotides are TGTGCCAGCAGTTTAACAGGGGTGAACACTGAAGCTTTCTTT. Its protein is CASSLTGVNTEAFF.

The V call is TRBV7-2, the J call TRBJ2-5; TRBD1 might be the D (6 bases). The CDR3 spans 15 residues. Trimming took off 1 base at V and 5 bases at J, with 14 bases between the two ends. Per the germline V gene, CDR1 is SGHTA and CDR2 is FQGNSA. The DNA of the CDR3 is TGTGCCAGCAGCTTAGTTGGGGGCAGAAGGGAGACCCAGTACTTC. It translates to CASSLVGGRRETQYF.

The rearrangement links TRBV4-1 to TRBJ1-1, with TRBD1 matching over 9 bases. This CDR3 has 14 residues. Germline CDR1 MGHRA, CDR2 YSYEKL. V lost 4 bases and J lost 11; bases outside the gene matches: 11. The CDR3 loop is CASSPGQGMLLAFF. DNA of the CDR3: TGCGCCAGCAGCCCCGGACAGGGGATGCTTCTTGCTTTCTTT.

The chain joins TRBV10-3 to TRBJ1-4; 10 nucleotides match TRBD1. Losses at the gene ends were 4 bases for V and 7 bases for J; bases not matched to a gene: 6. CDR1 is ENHRY and CDR2 is SYGVKD in the germline V gene. The CDR3 runs to 15 residues. The CDR3 nucleotides are TGTGCCATCAGTGGGGGGACAGGGGTCGGTGAAAAACTGTTTTTT. This sequence encodes CAISGGTGVGEKLFF.

The chain recombines TRBV6-1 with TRBJ2-7; 10 nucleotides agree with TRBD2. This CDR3 is built from 15 residues. Unmatched junction bases numbered 7, after V lost 2 bases and J lost 6 bases. CDR1 and CDR2 (germline): MNHNS, SASEGT. The CDR3 is CASSERLAGASEQYF. DNA of the CDR3: TGTGCCAGCAGTGAAAGGCTAGCGGGAGCTTCCGAGCAGTACTTC.

V usage is TRBV7-9 and J usage is TRBJ2-3; 9 bases match TRBD2. The germline V gene encodes CDR1 SEHNR and CDR2 FQNEAQ (reference sequence). The CDR3 loop spans 16 amino acids. J was trimmed by 9 bases and V by 4 bases; bases with no gene match: 14. CDR3 protein: CASSSGRESGRLTQYF. DNA for the CDR3: TGTGCCAGCAGCTCCGGGAGAGAGAGCGGGAGGTTGACGCAGTATTTT.

The V gene is TRBV7-8, the J gene TRBJ2-3; 7 positions match TRBD1. The CDR3 is 14 residues long. With 2 bases clipped from V and 4 bases from J, the junction kept 3 bases outside the gene matches. From germline, CDR1 is SGHVS and CDR2 FQNEAQ. CDR3 protein: CASSLFQGADTQYF. In nucleotides, the CDR3 is TGTGCCAGCAGCTTATTTCAGGGGGCAGATACGCAGTATTTT.

This clone was observed once. V usage is TRBV6-5 and J usage is TRBJ1-2; no clear D gene. The ends were cut back, 7 bases at V and 1 base at J, with 7 bases in the middle. Germline CDR1 is MNHEY and CDR2 is SVGAGI. CDR3 length: 12 residues. The CDR3 region has the DNA TGTGCCAGCAAGAGCTTTAACTATGGCTACACCTTC. Amino acids: CASKSFNYGYTF.

DNA for the CDR3: TGTGCCAGCAGCTTAGAGGAACGGGTCACCGGGGAGCTGTTTTTT. This sequence encodes CASSLEERVTGELFF. This chain joins TRBV7-2 and TRBJ2-2; D gene ambiguous. V was pared by 1 base and J by 4 bases, with 10 bases between. Germline CDR1 reads SGHTA; CDR2 reads FQGNSA. The CDR3 covers 15 residues.

V usage is TRBV7-6 and J usage is TRBJ2-3; D gene ambiguous. The CDR3 contains 14 residues. The V and J ends lost 5 bases and 0 bases respectively, with 9 bases between them. In germline, CDR1 is SGHVS, CDR2 FNYEAQ. DNA for the CDR3: TGTGCCAGCAGCCCACAGCAGAGCACAGATACGCAGTATTTT. Amino acid sequence: CASSPQQSTDTQYF.

V is TRBV2 and J is TRBJ2-2; D is unresolved. The CDR3 is 15 residues long. V lost 7 bases and J 2 bases, leaving 14 bases between the germline ends. Germline V gives CDR1 SNHLY, CDR2 FYNNEI. CDR3 sequence reads: CASNRVPANTGELFF. CDR3 nucleotide sequence: TGTGCCAGCAACCGGGTCCCCGCCAACACCGGGGAGCTGTTTTTT. The full variable domain, in which reference TRBV2 and TRBJ2-2 provide the parts outside the CDR3, is EPEVTQTPSHQVTQMGQEVILRCVPISNHLYFYWYRQILGQKVEFLVSFYNNEISEKSEIFDDQFSVERPDGSNFTLKIRSTKLEDSAMYFCASNRVPANTGELFFGEGSRLTVL.

This chain connects TRBV4-2 to TRBJ2-7, with TRBD2 identical over 7 bases. Germline V gives CDR1 LGHNA, CDR2 YNFKEQ. The CDR3 sequence is 15 residues long. The trim removed 1 base at V and 2 bases at J, leaving 5 bases unmatched. CDR3 sequence reads: CASSQVALAAYEQYF. The CDR3 bases are TGTGCCAGCAGCCAAGTTGCGCTAGCGGCCTACGAGCAGTACTTC.

This clone was observed a single time. The chain is built from TRBV9 and TRBJ2-3; the D gene is possibly TRBD2 (5 bases). CDR3 size: 16 residues. Germline lookup yields CDR1 SGDLS and CDR2 YYNGEE. V lost 4 bases and J lost 1, with 16 bases in between. CDR3 DNA: TGTGCCAGCAGCCACGGGGTAAATCCCCGCACAGATACGCAGTATTTT. Translation: CASSHGVNPRTDTQYF.

The chain combines TRBV10-2 with TRBJ2-1; D remains ambiguous. This CDR3 spans 14 amino acids. Germline V gene data show CDR1 as WSHSY and CDR2 as SAAADI. Between the trimmed V and J ends, which lost 0 bases and 6 bases, there was a span of 9 bases. The CDR3 sequence is CASSESELVNEQFF. DNA of the CDR3: TGCGCCAGCAGTGAGTCGGAGCTAGTCAATGAGCAGTTCTTC.

The V call is TRBV2, the J call TRBJ1-5; a weak D match, TRBD1 (5 bases). CDR1 and CDR2 from the germline V gene are SNHLY and FYNNEI. The CDR3 has 14 residues. The V gene lost 6 bases and the J gene lost 2 bases, with 11 bases spanning the gap. The CDR3 bases are TGTGCCAGCAGGGGCCCGGGGGGCAATCAGCCCCAGCATTTT. Amino acids: CASRGPGGNQPQHF.

The CDR3 loop reads CASGLQGDEQFF. CDR3 coding DNA: TGTGCTAGTGGTTTGCAGGGTGATGAGCAGTTCTTC. The chain carries TRBV12-5 and TRBJ2-1; perhaps TRBD1 as D (5 bases). The ends were cut back, 2 bases at V and 8 bases at J, with 7 bases in the middle. CDR1 and CDR2 (germline): LGHNT, FRNRAP. The CDR3 has 12 amino acids.

The genes are TRBV27 and TRBJ2-5; 13 nucleotides agree with TRBD2. The CDR3 totals 14 residues. CDR1 MNHEY and CDR2 SMNVEV come from the germline V gene (reference sequence). V dropped 10 bases and J dropped 4; count of bases not matched to a gene: 6. The CDR3 spells CATRLAGGGETQYF. The CDR3 coding sequence is TGTGCCACCCGACTAGCGGGAGGCGGAGAGACCCAGTACTTC.

This clone appeared a single time. V and J are TRBV5-1 and TRBJ2-2; TRBD1 might be the D (5 bases). This CDR3 has 17 residues. The V and J ends lost 4 bases and 0 bases respectively, with 16 bases between them. Germline V lookup: CDR1 SGHRS, CDR2 YFSETQ. CDR3: CASSLTQGHSNTGELFF. Here the CDR3 DNA reads TGCGCCAGCAGCCTCACCCAGGGCCATTCGAACACCGGGGAGCTGTTTTTT.

The rearrangement uses TRBV11-3 and TRBJ2-2; 9 bases fit TRBD2. Germline V gene data show CDR1 as SGHNT and CDR2 as YENEEA. V gave up 5 bases and J gave up 2 bases; unmatched junction bases: 12. The CDR3 totals 18 residues. This chain's CDR3 is CASSPGGGLAGNTGELFF. The CDR3 DNA reads TGTGCCAGCAGCCCCGGGGGAGGGCTAGCGGGAAACACCGGGGAGCTGTTTTTT.

The chain is built from TRBV7-2 and TRBJ2-2; 9 positions match TRBD2. This CDR3 contains 15 residues. V dropped 3 bases and J dropped 7; count of bases not matched to a gene: 6. CDR1 is SGHTA, CDR2 FQGNSA, per germline. As DNA, the CDR3 is TGTGCCAGCAGCTTCGTACGAGCGGGGGGCGGGGAGCTGTTTTTT. Protein product: CASSFVRAGGGELFF.

The genes are TRBV11-3 and TRBJ2-2, with 8 bases lining up with TRBD1. The V segment lost 5 bases and the J segment 7 bases; nucleotides outside the gene matches: 15. In germline, CDR1 is SGHNT, CDR2 YENEEA. The CDR3 consists of 17 residues. The CDR3 protein is CASSRDSGGALYGELFF. CDR3 sequence (DNA): TGTGCCAGCAGCCGAGATTCAGGGGGCGCGTTGTACGGGGAGCTGTTTTTT.

The chain recombines TRBV7-2 with TRBJ2-3; 8 bases fit TRBD2. This CDR3 comprises 14 residues. V shed 6 bases and J 2 bases; nucleotides not matched to a gene: 4. Germline-derived CDR1 and CDR2 are SGHTA and FQGNSA. DNA of the CDR3: TGTGCCAGCAGTCGGGGGGGATACACAGATACGCAGTATTTT. Translation: CASSRGGYTDTQYF.

The rearrangement links TRBV5-1 to TRBJ1-6; the D is unclear. V was pared by 4 bases and J by 5 bases, with 13 bases between. CDR1 is SGHRS, CDR2 YFSETQ, per germline. The CDR3 is made up of 15 amino acids. As DNA, the CDR3 is TGCGCCAGCAGCCGAACGCGAGCGGATAATTCACCCCTCCACTTT. Amino acid sequence: CASSRTRADNSPLHF.

DNA of the CDR3: TGTGCCTGGAGCCCGAGCGGGACCCACGGGGAGACCCAGTACTTC. This gives the protein CAWSPSGTHGETQYF. This chain joins TRBV30 and TRBJ2-5; 7 nucleotides match TRBD2. The CDR3 is made up of 15 amino acids. The V and J ends lost 3 bases and 5 bases, in that order; junction bases with no gene match: 12. Germline CDR1 GTSNPN, CDR2 SVGIG (reference sequence). The full variable domain, its missing parts supplied by reference TRBV30 and TRBJ2-5, is SQTIHQWPATLVQPVGSPLSLECTVEGTSNPNLYWYRQAAGRGLQLLFYSVGIGQISSEVPQNLSASRPQDRQFILSSKKLLLSDSGFYLCAWSPSGTHGETQYFGPGTRLLVL.

The count of this clone is one. The chain is built from TRBV10-3 and TRBJ1-5; no definite D call. Germline CDR1 ENHRY, CDR2 SYGVKD. The CDR3 is made up of 13 amino acids. The V gene lost 6 bases and the J gene lost 5 bases, with 11 bases spanning the gap. Written as DNA, the CDR3 is TGTGCCATCAGGGCAGGACTACATCAGCCCCAGCATTTT. Translating it yields CAIRAGLHQPQHF.

J is TRBJ1-5 and V is TRBV7-2; 8 bases agree with TRBD1. This CDR3 contains 15 residues. The junction had 7 bases not matched to a gene; V was cut back by 5 bases and J by 4 bases. Germline CDR1 is SGHTA and CDR2 is FQGNSA. The CDR3 coding sequence is TGTGCCAGCAGCGAACGGACAGGGAGGAATCAGCCCCAGCATTTT. Translation gives CASSERTGRNQPQHF.

V is TRBV9 and J is TRBJ2-1; 8 bases line up with TRBD1. The CDR3 covers 16 residues. The germline CDR1 and CDR2 sequences are SGDLS and YYNGEE. V gave up 0 bases and J gave up 0 bases; unmatched junction bases: 2. CDR3 nucleotide sequence: TGTGCCAGCAGCGTAGGGACAGGGAGCTCCTACAATGAGCAGTTCTTC. It codes for CASSVGTGSSYNEQFF.

V and J are TRBV11-2 and TRBJ2-7; 8 nucleotides line up with TRBD2. Germline V gene lookup returns CDR1 SGHAT and CDR2 FQNNGV. The CDR3 sequence is 15 residues long. Trimming at V came to 5 bases and at J to 5 bases, leaving 11 bases not matched to a gene. CDR3 sequence reads: CASSLAGLEVDEQYF. The DNA of the CDR3 is TGTGCCAGCAGCCTTGCGGGACTAGAGGTCGACGAGCAGTACTTC.

The genes are TRBV2 and TRBJ1-3; D may be TRBD1 (5 bases). Germline CDR1 is SNHLY and CDR2 is FYNNEI. Trimming removed 0 bases from V and 2 bases from J, with 11 bases in between. The CDR3 has 16 amino acids. The CDR3: CASSEARGGAGNTIYF. The CDR3 DNA sequence: TGTGCCAGCAGTGAAGCGAGGGGAGGAGCTGGAAACACCATATATTTT.

The V gene is TRBV12-5, the J gene TRBJ2-1; 12 bases fit TRBD2. Looked up from germline, CDR1 is LGHNT and CDR2 is FRNRAP. CDR3 length: 19 residues. Trimming at V came to 7 bases and at J to 1 base, leaving 14 bases not matched to a gene. Here the CDR3 DNA reads TGTGCTAGTGCTAGGGCTAGCGGGGGGGCGAGGTTGTCCTACAATGAGCAGTTCTTC. Encoded protein: CASARASGGARLSYNEQFF.

This chain joins TRBV18 and TRBJ1-5, with 11 bases aligning to TRBD1. The V gene end was trimmed by 3 bases and the J gene end by 6 bases; junction bases not matched to a gene: 4. Germline V gene data show CDR1 as KGHSH and CDR2 as LQKENI. The CDR3 runs to 15 residues. The CDR3 loop reads CASSPDRGQGQPQHF. DNA of the CDR3: TGTGCCAGCTCACCGGACAGGGGGCAGGGTCAGCCCCAGCATTTT.